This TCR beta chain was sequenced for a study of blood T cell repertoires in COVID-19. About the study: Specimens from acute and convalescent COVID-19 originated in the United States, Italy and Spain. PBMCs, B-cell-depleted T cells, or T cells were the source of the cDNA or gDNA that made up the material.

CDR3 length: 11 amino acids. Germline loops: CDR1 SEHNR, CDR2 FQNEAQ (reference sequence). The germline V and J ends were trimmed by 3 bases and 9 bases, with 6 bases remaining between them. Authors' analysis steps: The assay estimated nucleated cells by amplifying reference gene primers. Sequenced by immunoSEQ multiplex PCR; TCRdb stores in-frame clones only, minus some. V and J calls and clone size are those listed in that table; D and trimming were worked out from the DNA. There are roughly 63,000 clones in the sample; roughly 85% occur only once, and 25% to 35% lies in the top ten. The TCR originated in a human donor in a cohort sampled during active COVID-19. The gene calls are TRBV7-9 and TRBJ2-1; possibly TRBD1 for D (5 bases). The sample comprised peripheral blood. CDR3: CASSFGAEQFF. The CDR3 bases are TGTGCCAGCAGCTTTGGGGCTGAGCAGTTCTTC. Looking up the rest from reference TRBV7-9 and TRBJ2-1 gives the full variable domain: DTGVSQNPRHKITKRGQNVTFRCDPISEHNRLYWYRQTLGQGPEFLTYFQNEAQLEKSRLLSDRFSAERPKGSFSTLEIQRTEQGDSAMYLCASSFGAEQFFGPGTRLTVL.